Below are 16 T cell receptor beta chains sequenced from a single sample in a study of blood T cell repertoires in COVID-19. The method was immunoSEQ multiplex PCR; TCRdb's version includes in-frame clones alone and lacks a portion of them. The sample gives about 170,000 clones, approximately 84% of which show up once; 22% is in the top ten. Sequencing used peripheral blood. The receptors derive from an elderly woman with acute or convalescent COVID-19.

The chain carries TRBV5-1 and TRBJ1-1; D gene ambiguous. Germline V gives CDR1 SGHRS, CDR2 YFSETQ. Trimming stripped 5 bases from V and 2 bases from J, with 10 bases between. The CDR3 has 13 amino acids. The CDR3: CASSSQVNTEAFF. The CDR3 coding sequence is TGCGCCAGCAGTAGTCAAGTAAACACTGAAGCTTTCTTT.

CDR3 region: CASSLEDSPLHF. Written as DNA, the CDR3 is TGTGCCAGCAGTTTAGAGGATTCACCCCTCCACTTT. This chain joins TRBV28 and TRBJ1-6; D is undetermined. V was cut by 2 bases and J by 8 bases, with 4 bases left in between. Germline-derived CDR1 and CDR2 are MDHEN and SYDVKM. CDR3 length equals 12 residues.

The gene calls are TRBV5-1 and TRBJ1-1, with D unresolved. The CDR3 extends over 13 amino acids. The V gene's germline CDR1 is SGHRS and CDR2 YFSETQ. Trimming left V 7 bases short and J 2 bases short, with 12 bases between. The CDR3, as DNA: TGCGCCAGCCAATTTCGGGGTAACACTGAAGCTTTCTTT. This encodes CASQFRGNTEAFF.

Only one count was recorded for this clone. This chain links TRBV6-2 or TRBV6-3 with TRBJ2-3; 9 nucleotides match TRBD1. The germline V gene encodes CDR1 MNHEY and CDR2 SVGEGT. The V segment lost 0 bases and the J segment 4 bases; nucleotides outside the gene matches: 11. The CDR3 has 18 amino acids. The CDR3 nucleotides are TGTGCCAGCAGTTACTCTCCCCGAGGACAGGGGCGACCAGATACGCAGTATTTT. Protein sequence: CASSYSPRGQGRPDTQYF.

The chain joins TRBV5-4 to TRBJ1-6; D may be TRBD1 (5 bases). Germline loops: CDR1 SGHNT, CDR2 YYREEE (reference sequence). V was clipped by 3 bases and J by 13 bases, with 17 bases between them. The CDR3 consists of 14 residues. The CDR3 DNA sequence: TGTGCCAGCAGCTCCGACAGATTTAGTCGGCCCCTCCACTTT. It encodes CASSSDRFSRPLHF. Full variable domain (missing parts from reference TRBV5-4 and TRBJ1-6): ETGVTQSPTHLIKTRGQQVTLRCSSQSGHNTVSWYQQALGQGPQFIFQYYREEENGRGNFPPRFSGLQFPNYSSELNVNALELDDSALYLCASSSDRFSRPLHFGNGTRLTVT.

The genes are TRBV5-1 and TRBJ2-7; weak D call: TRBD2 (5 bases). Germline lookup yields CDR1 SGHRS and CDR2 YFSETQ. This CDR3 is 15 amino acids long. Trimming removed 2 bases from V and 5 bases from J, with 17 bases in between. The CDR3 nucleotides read TGCGCCAGCAGCTTAGGGTTCAGCGGATTCCACGAGCAGTACTTC. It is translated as CASSLGFSGFHEQYF. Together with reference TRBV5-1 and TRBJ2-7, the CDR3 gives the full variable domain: KAGVTQTPRYLIKTRGQQVTLSCSPISGHRSVSWYQQTPGQGLQFLFEYFSETQRNKGNFPGRFSGRQFSNSRSEMNVSTLELGDSALYLCASSLGFSGFHEQYFGPGTRLTVT.

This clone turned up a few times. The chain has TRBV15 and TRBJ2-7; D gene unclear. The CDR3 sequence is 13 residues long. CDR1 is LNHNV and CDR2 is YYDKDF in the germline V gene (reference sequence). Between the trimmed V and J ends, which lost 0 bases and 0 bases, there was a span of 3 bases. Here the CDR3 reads CATSRDNSYEQYF. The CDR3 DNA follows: TGTGCCACCAGCAGAGACAACTCCTACGAGCAGTACTTC.

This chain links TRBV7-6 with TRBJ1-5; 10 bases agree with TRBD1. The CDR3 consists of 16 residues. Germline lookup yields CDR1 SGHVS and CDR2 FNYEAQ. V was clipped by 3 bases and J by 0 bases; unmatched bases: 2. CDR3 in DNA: TGTGCCAGCAGCTTGGGACAGGGGAATAGCAATCAGCCCCAGCATTTT. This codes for CASSLGQGNSNQPQHF.

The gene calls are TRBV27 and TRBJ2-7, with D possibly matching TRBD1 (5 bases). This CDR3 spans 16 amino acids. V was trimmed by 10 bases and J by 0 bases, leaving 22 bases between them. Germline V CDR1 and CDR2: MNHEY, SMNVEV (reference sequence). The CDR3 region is CAIRFKPRADSYEQYF. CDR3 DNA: TGTGCCATCCGATTCAAGCCCAGGGCTGACTCCTACGAGCAGTACTTC.

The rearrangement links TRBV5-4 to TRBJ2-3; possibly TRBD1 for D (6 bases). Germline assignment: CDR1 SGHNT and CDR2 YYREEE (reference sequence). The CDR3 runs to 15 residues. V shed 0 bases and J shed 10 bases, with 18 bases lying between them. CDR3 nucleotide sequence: TGTGCCAGCAGCTTGGGGGGAGTCAGGGGTATTGCGCAGTATTTT. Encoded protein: CASSLGGVRGIAQYF. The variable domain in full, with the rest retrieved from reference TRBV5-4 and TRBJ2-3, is ETGVTQSPTHLIKTRGQQVTLRCSSQSGHNTVSWYQQALGQGPQFIFQYYREEENGRGNFPPRFSGLQFPNYSSELNVNALELDDSALYLCASSLGGVRGIAQYFGPGTRLTVL.

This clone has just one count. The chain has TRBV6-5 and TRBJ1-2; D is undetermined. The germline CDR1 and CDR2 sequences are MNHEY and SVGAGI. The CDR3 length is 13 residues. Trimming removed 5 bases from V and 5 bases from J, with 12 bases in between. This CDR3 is CASSPLYRYGYTF. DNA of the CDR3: TGTGCCAGCAGTCCATTATACCGGTATGGCTACACCTTC.

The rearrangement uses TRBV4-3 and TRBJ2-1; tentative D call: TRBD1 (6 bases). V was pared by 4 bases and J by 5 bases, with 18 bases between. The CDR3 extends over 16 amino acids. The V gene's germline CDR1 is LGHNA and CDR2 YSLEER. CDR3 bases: TGCGCCAGCAGCCCTTCAGGGGTATCGTTGAACAATGAGCAGTTCTTC. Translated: CASSPSGVSLNNEQFF.

The CDR3 sequence: CASGFTGGSGYTF. Written as DNA, the CDR3 is TGTGCTAGTGGTTTCACAGGGGGCTCTGGCTACACCTTC. The V call is TRBV12-5, the J call TRBJ1-2; 9 bases are shared with TRBD1. This CDR3 spans 13 amino acids. Germline trimming cut 3 bases from V and 7 bases from J; bases unmatched to any gene: 3. Germline V gene sequence: CDR1 LGHNT, CDR2 FRNRAP.

The CDR3 sequence: CASGFAGGGEQYF. CDR3 bases: TGTGCCAGTGGTTTCGCAGGGGGCGGCGAGCAGTACTTC. The V and J genes are TRBV19 and TRBJ2-7; 8 nucleotides agree with TRBD1. Germline loops: CDR1 LNHDA, CDR2 SQIVND (reference sequence). This CDR3 region has 13 residues. With 8 bases clipped from V and 6 bases from J, the junction kept 9 bases outside the gene matches.

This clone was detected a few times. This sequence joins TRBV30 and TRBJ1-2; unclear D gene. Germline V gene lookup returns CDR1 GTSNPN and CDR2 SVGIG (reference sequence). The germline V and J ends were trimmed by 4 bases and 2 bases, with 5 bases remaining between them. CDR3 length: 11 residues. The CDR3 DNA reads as TGTGCCTGGAAGCCCAACTATGGCTACACCTTC. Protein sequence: CAWKPNYGYTF. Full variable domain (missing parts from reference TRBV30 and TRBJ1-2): SQTIHQWPATLVQPVGSPLSLECTVEGTSNPNLYWYRQAAGRGLQLLFYSVGIGQISSEVPQNLSASRPQDRQFILSSKKLLLSDSGFYLCAWKPNYGYTFGSGTRLTVV.

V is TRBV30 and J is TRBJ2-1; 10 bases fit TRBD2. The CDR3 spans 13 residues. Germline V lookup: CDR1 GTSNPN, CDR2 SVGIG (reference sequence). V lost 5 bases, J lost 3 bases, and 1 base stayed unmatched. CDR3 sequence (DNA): TGTGCCTGGGTAGCGGGAGGCTACAATGAGCAGTTCTTC. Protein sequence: CAWVAGGYNEQFF. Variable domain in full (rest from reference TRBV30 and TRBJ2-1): SQTIHQWPATLVQPVGSPLSLECTVEGTSNPNLYWYRQAAGRGLQLLFYSVGIGQISSEVPQNLSASRPQDRQFILSSKKLLLSDSGFYLCAWVAGGYNEQFFGPGTRLTVL.